Below are 10 T cell receptor beta chains sequenced from a single sample in a study of OX40 agonist ivuxolimab in advanced cancers. The repertoire was sequenced with immunoSEQ multiplex PCR; TCRdb's copy has only in-frame clones and lacks some. Of some 22,000 clones in the sample, approximately 89% were seen once. Sequencing was performed on CD4+ or CD8+ T cells sorted from blood, taken in a trial of the OX40 agonist ivuxolimab. These receptors all stem from an adult with an advanced solid tumor such as melanoma, head and neck, liver or kidney cancer.

The chain joins TRBV9 to TRBJ2-3, with TRBD2 as a possible D gene (6 bases). Germline V gene data show CDR1 as SGDLS and CDR2 as YYNGEE. The CDR3 is 15 amino acids. Trimming pared 0 bases from V and 0 bases from J, leaving 8 bases between. DNA for the CDR3: TGTGCCAGCAGCGTAGGGACTACCAGCACAGATACGCAGTATTTT. This codes for CASSVGTTSTDTQYF.

This chain uses TRBV6-6 with TRBJ1-1, with D unresolved. The CDR3 length is 14 residues. Between the trimmed V and J ends, which lost 4 bases and 0 bases, there was a span of 9 bases. Germline loops: CDR1 MNHNY, CDR2 SVGAGI (reference sequence). This CDR3 reads CASSSVYMNTEAFF. As DNA, the CDR3 is TGTGCCAGCAGTTCTGTTTACATGAACACTGAAGCTTTCTTT.

This CDR3 reads CASSPGAISTDTQYF. DNA of the CDR3: TGTGCCAGCAGCCCCGGGGCCATAAGCACAGATACGCAGTATTTT. This chain joins TRBV6-5 and TRBJ2-3; D might be TRBD1 or TRBD2, each matching 5 bases. Germline loops: CDR1 MNHEY, CDR2 SVGAGI. The CDR3 sequence is 15 residues long. The ends were cut back, 6 bases at V and 0 bases at J, with 13 bases in the middle.

The V call is TRBV9, the J call TRBJ2-7; D is possibly TRBD1 or TRBD2 (6 bases each). CDR1 is SGDLS, CDR2 YYNGEE, per germline. V was trimmed by 3 bases and J by 4 bases, leaving 14 bases between them. This CDR3 region has 14 residues. This CDR3 reads CASSGTGATYEQYF. CDR3 sequence (DNA): TGTGCCAGCAGCGGGACGGGGGCGACTTACGAGCAGTACTTC.

The V call is TRBV30, the J call TRBJ2-7; 9 nucleotides align to TRBD2. The junction had 3 bases not matched to a gene; V was cut back by 3 bases and J by 3 bases. The CDR3 contains 13 residues. From germline, CDR1 is GTSNPN and CDR2 SVGIG (reference sequence). The CDR3 reads CAWSPSGDYEQYF. In DNA form, the CDR3 reads TGTGCCTGGAGCCCTAGCGGGGACTACGAGCAGTACTTC.

This chain connects TRBV9 to TRBJ1-2, with TRBD1 matching 12 bases. CDR1 is SGDLS, CDR2 YYNGEE, per germline. V trimming: 3 bases; J trimming: 4 bases; junction bases outside the gene matches: 7. The CDR3 has 16 amino acids. The DNA for the CDR3 is TGTGCCAGCAGCGAGTCGGGGACAGGGGGCACCTATGGCTACACCTTC. Its translation: CASSESGTGGTYGYTF.

This chain links TRBV7-8 with TRBJ1-5; 7 bases are a match to TRBD1. The CDR3 sequence is 15 residues long. Germline V gives CDR1 SGHVS, CDR2 FQNEAQ. After removal of 0 bases from V and 5 bases from J, the junction contained 4 bases not matched to a gene. The CDR3: CASSLAQTGDQPQHF. The CDR3 DNA reads as TGTGCCAGCAGCTTAGCGCAAACAGGGGATCAGCCCCAGCATTTT.

CDR3 nucleotide sequence: TGTGCCAGCAGCTTAGAGTCCGGGTGGGGCTACACCTTC. Its translation: CASSLESGWGYTF. The rearrangement links TRBV7-6 to TRBJ1-2; no definite D call. Deletions cut 1 base from V and 8 bases from J, with 11 bases between. The CDR3 extends over 13 amino acids. Germline CDR1 SGHVS, CDR2 FNYEAQ.

This chain links TRBV27 with TRBJ2-5; possibly TRBD1 for D (6 bases). The DNA end favors TRBJ2-7, so the J call may be wrong. This CDR3 has 13 residues. Germline CDR1 reads MNHEY; CDR2 reads SMNVEV (reference sequence). CDR3 DNA sequence: TGTGCCAGCAAGACAGGTGTCTCCTACGAGCAGTACTTC. Protein: CASKTGVSYEQYF.

The rearrangement uses TRBV10-2 and TRBJ1-2; D is ambiguous. The CDR3 loop spans 14 amino acids. V was clipped by 1 base and J by 6 bases, with 12 bases between them. In germline, CDR1 is WSHSY, CDR2 SAAADI. The CDR3 loop reads CASSELGGKDGYTF. CDR3 bases: TGCGCCAGCAGTGAGTTGGGTGGGAAGGATGGCTACACCTTC.